This T cell receptor (beta chain) stems from a study of blood T cells in healthy people across ages. Per-sample PBMC isolation yielded at least 6.5 million cells. This clonotype came up a few times. Sample-barcoded 5' priming and a J-beta primer mix drove a second PCR of roughly 6 to 12 cycles. Each cDNA was tagged by a template-switch adaptor containing 12 random nucleotides. A minimum of 3 million CDR3-containing paired-end reads was obtained for each sample. Via MiXCR, TCRdb re-called the 5' RACE reads, giving one row per CDR3 protein. The sample lists about 1,400,000 distinct CDR3 sequences, roughly 45% occurring once. Trimming took off 4 bases at V and 0 bases at J, with 13 bases between the two ends. Germline assignment: CDR1 SGHDN and CDR2 FVKESK. The CDR3 is 16 residues long.

The chain combines TRBV14 with TRBJ2-4; D may be TRBD1 (5 bases). Input material: blood. The source of this sequence is a woman between 18 and 29 years old in good health. This chain's CDR3 is CASSPGHLLAKNIQYF. The CDR3, as DNA: TGTGCCAGCAGCCCAGGGCATTTACTAGCCAAAAACATTCAGTACTTC.